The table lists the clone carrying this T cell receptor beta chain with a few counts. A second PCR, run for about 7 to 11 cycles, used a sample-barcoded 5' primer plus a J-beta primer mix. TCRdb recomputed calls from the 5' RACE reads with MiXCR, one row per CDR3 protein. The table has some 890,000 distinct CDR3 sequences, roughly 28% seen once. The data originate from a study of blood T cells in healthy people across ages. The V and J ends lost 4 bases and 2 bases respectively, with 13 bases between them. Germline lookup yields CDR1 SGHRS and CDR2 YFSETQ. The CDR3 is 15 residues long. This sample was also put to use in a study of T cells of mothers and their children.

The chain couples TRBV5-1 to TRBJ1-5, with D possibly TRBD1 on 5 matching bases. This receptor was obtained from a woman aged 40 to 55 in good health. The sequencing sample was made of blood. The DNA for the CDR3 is TGCGCCAGCAGCCCCGCAGGGAGTCGCAATCAGCCCCAGCATTTT. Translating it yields CASSPAGSRNQPQHF.